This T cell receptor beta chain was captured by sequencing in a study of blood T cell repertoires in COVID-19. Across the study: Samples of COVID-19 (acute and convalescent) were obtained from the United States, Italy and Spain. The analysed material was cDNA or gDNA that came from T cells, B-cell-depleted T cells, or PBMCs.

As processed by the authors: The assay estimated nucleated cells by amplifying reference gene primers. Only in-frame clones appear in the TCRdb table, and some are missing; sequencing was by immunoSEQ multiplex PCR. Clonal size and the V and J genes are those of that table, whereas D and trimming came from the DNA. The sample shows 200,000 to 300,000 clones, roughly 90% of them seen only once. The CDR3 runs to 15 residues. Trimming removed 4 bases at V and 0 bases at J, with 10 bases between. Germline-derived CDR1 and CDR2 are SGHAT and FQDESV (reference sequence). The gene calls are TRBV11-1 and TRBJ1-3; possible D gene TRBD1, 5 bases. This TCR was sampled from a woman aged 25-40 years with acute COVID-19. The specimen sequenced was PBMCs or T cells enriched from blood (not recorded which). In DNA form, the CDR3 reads TGTGCCAGCAGCTCACCGACAGTCTCTGGAAACACCATATATTTT. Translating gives CASSSPTVSGNTIYF.